Below, 3 T cell receptor beta chains from the same sample are listed, as sequenced in a study of T-cell reconstitution after alpha-beta-depleted transplantation in children. Unique molecular identifiers were built into the TCRbeta library. TCRdb reprocessed the PCR reads with MiXCR, giving one entry per CDR3 protein. Here the sample spans hundreds of thousands of distinct CDR3 sequences, around 10% being singletons. The sequencing here drew on peripheral blood, taken 180 days after TCRalphabeta/CD19-depleted stem cell transplant. These receptor sequences come from a male patient between 2 and 10 years old who had a stem cell transplant for chronic granulomatous disease, so the T cells may come from the graft donor.

This clonotype was found many times. The CDR3 protein is CSASGSDEQYF. The CDR3 nucleotides read TGCAGTGCTAGCGGGAGCGACGAGCAGTACTTC. The V gene is TRBV20-1, the J gene TRBJ2-7, with a weak D call TRBD2 (6 bases). Looked up from germline, CDR1 is DFQATT and CDR2 is SNEGSKA (reference sequence). The CDR3 runs 11 residues. V was cut by 3 bases and J by 5 bases, with 8 bases left in between.

The table lists this clonotype with many counts. The gene calls are TRBV4-1 and TRBJ2-1; D not resolved. CDR1 MGHRA and CDR2 YSYEKL come from the germline V gene. This CDR3 contains 15 residues. The V gene lost 1 base and the J gene lost 3 bases, with 10 bases spanning the gap. The CDR3 protein is CASSQVGTRYNEQFF. Here the CDR3 DNA reads TGCGCCAGCAGCCAAGTGGGTACACGCTACAATGAGCAGTTCTTC.

The sample holds many counts of this clonotype. The V call is TRBV6-2 or TRBV6-3, the J call TRBJ1-5; D not certain. The CDR3 length is 13 residues. Trimming pared 2 bases from V and 7 bases from J, leaving 9 bases between. Germline CDR1 and CDR2: MNHEY and SVGEGT. DNA for the CDR3: TGTGCCAGCAGTTACAGGGAGGGACAGCCCCAGCATTTT. The encoded protein is CASSYREGQPQHF.